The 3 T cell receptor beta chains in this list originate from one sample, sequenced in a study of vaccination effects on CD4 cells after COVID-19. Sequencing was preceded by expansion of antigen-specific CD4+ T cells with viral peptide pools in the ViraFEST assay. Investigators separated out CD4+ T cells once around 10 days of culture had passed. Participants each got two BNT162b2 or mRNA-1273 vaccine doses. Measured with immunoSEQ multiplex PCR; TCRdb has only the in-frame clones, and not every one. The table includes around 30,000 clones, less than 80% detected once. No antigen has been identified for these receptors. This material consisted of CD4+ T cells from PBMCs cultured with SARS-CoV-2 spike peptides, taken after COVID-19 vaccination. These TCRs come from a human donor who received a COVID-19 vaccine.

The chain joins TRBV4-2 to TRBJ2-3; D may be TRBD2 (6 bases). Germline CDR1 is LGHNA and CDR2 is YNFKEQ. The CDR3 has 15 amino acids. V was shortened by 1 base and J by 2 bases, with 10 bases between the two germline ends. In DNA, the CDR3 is TGTGCCAGCAGCCAAGTGGGCGGGAACACAGATACGCAGTATTTT. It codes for CASSQVGGNTDTQYF.

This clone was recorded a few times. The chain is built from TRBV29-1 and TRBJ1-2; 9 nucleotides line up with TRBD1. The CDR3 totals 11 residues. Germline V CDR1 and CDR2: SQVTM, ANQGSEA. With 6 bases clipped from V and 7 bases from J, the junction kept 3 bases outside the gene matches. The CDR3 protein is CSVGGQGGYTF. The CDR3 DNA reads TGCAGCGTAGGGGGACAGGGTGGCTACACCTTC.

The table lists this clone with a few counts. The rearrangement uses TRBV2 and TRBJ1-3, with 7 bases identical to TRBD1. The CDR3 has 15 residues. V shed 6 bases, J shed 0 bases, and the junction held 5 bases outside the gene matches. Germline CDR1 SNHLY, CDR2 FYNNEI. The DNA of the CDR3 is TGTGCCAGCAGAGCGGACAGGAGCTCTGGAAACACCATATATTTT. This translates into CASRADRSSGNTIYF.